The 17 T cell receptor beta chains below were found in one sample sequenced in a study of CD8+ T cells in alopecia areata. Extracted from the samples, RNA was reverse transcribed into cDNA to serve as the sequencing template. Libraries were prepared by immunoSEQ multiplex PCR; TCRdb keeps only in-frame clonotypes and omits some of them. The table shows some 170,000 clones, with approximately 59% occurring only once. The sample's treatment: oral pan-JAK inhibitor, 5-10 mg twice daily. Material: CD4+ T cells sorted from blood, obtained between weeks 55 and 70, from a patient treated with tofacitinib. These receptors all come from a human donor with alopecia areata.

V gene TRBV7-7 combines with J gene TRBJ2-1; D might be TRBD2 (5 bases). V lost 2 bases and J lost 10, with 12 bases in between. There are 13 residues in the CDR3. From germline, CDR1 is SSHAT and CDR2 FNYEAQ (reference sequence). This CDR3 is CASSLYDGREQFF. The CDR3 DNA follows: TGTGCCAGCAGCTTATACGATGGGAGAGAGCAGTTCTTC.

This chain links TRBV9 with TRBJ2-3; D may be TRBD2 (7 bases). The CDR3 extends over 16 amino acids. Per germline, CDR1 SGDLS and CDR2 YYNGEE. Trimming cost V 0 bases and J 6 bases, with 17 bases left between them. DNA for the CDR3: TGTGCCAGCAGCGTAGAGGGGGGGCTACCTCCGGATACGCAGTATTTT. Its translation is CASSVEGGLPPDTQYF.

The rearrangement uses TRBV29-1 and TRBJ2-2; D remains ambiguous. This CDR3 spans 15 amino acids. Germline-derived CDR1 and CDR2 are SQVTM and ANQGSEA. V lost 0 bases to trimming and J lost 3 bases, with 11 bases between them. CDR3 coding DNA: TGCAGCGTTGAAGAGCCCACGACGGACACCGGGGAGCTGTTTTTT. Protein: CSVEEPTTDTGELFF.

V usage is TRBV27 and J usage is TRBJ2-1, with 8 bases identical to TRBD1. The germline V gene encodes CDR1 MNHEY and CDR2 SMNVEV (reference sequence). The junction had 11 bases not matched to a gene; V was cut back by 2 bases and J by 8 bases. CDR3 length: 16 amino acids. The CDR3 spells CASSLLGQGQLDEQFF. The CDR3 nucleotides are TGTGCCAGCAGTTTACTAGGACAGGGACAGCTCGATGAGCAGTTCTTC.

This clone was seen a handful of times. The chain links TRBV29-1 to TRBJ2-1, with 9 bases matching TRBD2. Per the germline V gene, CDR1 is SQVTM and CDR2 is ANQGSEA. Losses at the gene ends were 7 bases for V and 4 bases for J; bases not matched to a gene: 14. This CDR3 has 16 residues. CDR3: CSAGGLASNRYNEQFF. Written as DNA, the CDR3 is TGCAGCGCCGGCGGACTAGCGAGCAATCGTTACAATGAGCAGTTCTTC.

This clone has only a few counts. The gene calls are TRBV5-6 and TRBJ2-1, with TRBD2 identical over 11 bases. The junction had 10 bases not matched to a gene; V was cut back by 4 bases and J by 4 bases. CDR3 size: 17 residues. From germline, CDR1 is SGHDT and CDR2 YYEEEE. The CDR3: CASSPLAGAHLYNEQFF. The CDR3 coding sequence is TGTGCCAGCAGCCCACTAGCGGGGGCCCACCTTTACAATGAGCAGTTCTTC.

The CDR3, as DNA: TGTGCCAGCAGCCCGGGGACCGCCCGTGAGCAGTTCTTC. It yields the protein CASSPGTAREQFF. The chain combines TRBV7-9 with TRBJ2-1; either TRBD1 or TRBD2 may supply D (5 bases each). Germline CDR1 SEHNR, CDR2 FQNEAQ (reference sequence). This CDR3 has 13 amino acids. V lost 5 bases, J lost 9 bases, and 14 bases lay in between.

V is TRBV29-1 and J is TRBJ2-1; 10 bases are shared with TRBD1. With V trimmed by 6 bases and J by 5 bases, 7 bases remained unmatched. The germline V gene encodes CDR1 SQVTM and CDR2 ANQGSEA. This CDR3 is 14 amino acids long. CDR3 nucleotide sequence: TGCAGCGTGAGGGACAGGGGAGTGGACAATGAGCAGTTCTTC. Its translation: CSVRDRGVDNEQFF.

V usage is TRBV11-2 and J usage is TRBJ2-7; D not resolved. V lost 1 base to trimming and J lost 2 bases, with 9 bases between them. This CDR3 is 14 amino acids long. Germline lookup yields CDR1 SGHAT and CDR2 FQNNGV. The CDR3 nucleotides are TGTGCCAGCAGCTTAGTGGGGTTTACCTACGAGCAGTACTTC. Amino acid sequence: CASSLVGFTYEQYF.

In its sample, this clone was seen once. This rearrangement joins TRBV10-3 to TRBJ2-5; 7 bases agree with TRBD2. V trimming: 6 bases; J trimming: 2 bases; junction bases outside the gene matches: 3. Germline lookup yields CDR1 ENHRY and CDR2 SYGVKD. CDR3 length equals 13 residues. CDR3 sequence: CAIRPGGQETQYF. CDR3 in DNA: TGTGCCATCAGGCCGGGGGGTCAAGAGACCCAGTACTTC.

CDR3 sequence reads: CSVAQGGGRNQPQHF. The CDR3 bases are TGCAGCGTTGCCCAAGGGGGGGGACGCAATCAGCCCCAGCATTTT. This sequence joins TRBV29-1 and TRBJ1-5, with D possibly TRBD1 on 6 matching bases. The germline gives CDR1 SQVTM, CDR2 ANQGSEA. Trimming shortened V by 4 bases and J by 2 bases, and 15 bases separated the two germline ends. The CDR3 loop spans 15 amino acids.

V gene TRBV30 combines with J gene TRBJ1-1, with unresolved D. Germline V lookup: CDR1 GTSNPN, CDR2 SVGIG (reference sequence). CDR3 length: 14 amino acids. The V end was cut by 2 bases, the J end by 4 bases, with 14 bases between. The CDR3 DNA follows: TGTGCCTGGAGTTTGAGGGCGGTAAGCACTGAAGCTTTCTTT. Its translation: CAWSLRAVSTEAFF. The whole variable domain, filled in from reference TRBV30 and TRBJ1-1, reads SQTIHQWPATLVQPVGSPLSLECTVEGTSNPNLYWYRQAAGRGLQLLFYSVGIGQISSEVPQNLSASRPQDRQFILSSKKLLLSDSGFYLCAWSLRAVSTEAFFGQGTRLTVV.

This clone has just a few counts. J is TRBJ2-3 and V is TRBV28, with 11 bases fitting TRBD2. V lost 5 bases to trimming and J lost 2 bases; unmatched junction nucleotides: 6. The CDR3 length is 16 residues. The V gene's germline CDR1 is MDHEN and CDR2 SYDVKM. Written as DNA, the CDR3 is TGTGCCAGCAGTCCCCAGACTAGCGGGGTCACAGATACGCAGTATTTT. Its translation: CASSPQTSGVTDTQYF. Full variable domain (outside the CDR3, taken from reference TRBV28 and TRBJ2-3): DVKVTQSSRYLVKRTGEKVFLECVQDMDHENMFWYRQDPGLGLRLIYFSYDVKMKEKGDIPEGYSVSREKKERFSLILESASTNQTSMYLCASSPQTSGVTDTQYFGPGTRLTVL.

This clone occurred a few times. The chain links TRBV12-5 to TRBJ1-6; TRBD1 matches at 8 bases. J was trimmed by 7 bases and V by 6 bases; bases with no gene match: 5. The CDR3 spans 14 residues. CDR1 LGHNT and CDR2 FRNRAP come from the germline V gene. As DNA, the CDR3 is TGTGCTAGTGGACAGGGGGTTGACAATTCACCCCTCCACTTT. This encodes CASGQGVDNSPLHF.

V is TRBV5-1 and J is TRBJ2-6; D gene ambiguous. CDR3 length: 13 residues. Trimming removed 6 bases at V and 0 bases at J, with 4 bases between. Germline CDR1 reads SGHRS; CDR2 reads YFSETQ. The CDR3 is CASKASGANVLTF. The CDR3 coding sequence is TGCGCCAGCAAAGCCTCTGGGGCCAACGTCCTGACTTTC.

The chain employs TRBV29-1 and TRBJ2-1; TRBD1 matches 8 bases. From germline, CDR1 is SQVTM and CDR2 ANQGSEA. V trimming: 2 bases; J trimming: 1 base; junction bases outside the gene matches: 4. The CDR3 totals 15 residues. This CDR3 is CSVEQGARSYNEQFF. The CDR3, as DNA: TGCAGCGTTGAACAGGGGGCAAGGTCCTACAATGAGCAGTTCTTC.

The V gene is TRBV29-1, the J gene TRBJ2-5; 12 bases align to TRBD1. The CDR3 is 14 residues long. Germline V gives CDR1 SQVTM, CDR2 ANQGSEA. V shed 2 bases and J 4 bases; nucleotides not matched to a gene: 2. CDR3 region: CSVERDRGRETQYF. In DNA, the CDR3 is TGCAGCGTTGAACGGGACAGGGGGCGAGAGACCCAGTACTTC.